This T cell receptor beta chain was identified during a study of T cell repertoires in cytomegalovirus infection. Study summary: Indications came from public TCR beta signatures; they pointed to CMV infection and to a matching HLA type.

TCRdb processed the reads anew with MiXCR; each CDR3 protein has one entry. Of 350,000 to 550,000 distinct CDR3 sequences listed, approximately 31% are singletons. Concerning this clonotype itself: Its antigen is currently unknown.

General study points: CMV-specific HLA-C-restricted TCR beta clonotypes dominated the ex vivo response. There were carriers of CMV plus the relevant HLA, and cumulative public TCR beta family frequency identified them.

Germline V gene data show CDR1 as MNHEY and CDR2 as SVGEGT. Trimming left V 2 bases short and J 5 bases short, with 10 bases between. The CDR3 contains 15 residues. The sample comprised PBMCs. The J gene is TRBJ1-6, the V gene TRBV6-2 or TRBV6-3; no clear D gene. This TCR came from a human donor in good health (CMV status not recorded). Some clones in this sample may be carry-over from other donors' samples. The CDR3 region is CASSYRQGNNSPLHF. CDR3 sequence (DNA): TGTGCCAGCAGTTACAGGCAAGGAAATAATTCACCCCTCCACTTT.